This TCR beta chain was sequenced in a study of blood T cells in healthy people across ages. Study-level results: Naive CD4+ cell counts and diversity both ran higher in long-lived than in aged donors.

A word on this clonotype: The target antigen is unknown.

It was with a sample-barcoded 5' primer and a J-beta primer mix that a second PCR of roughly 7 to 12 cycles was run. Researchers report that a template-switch adaptor with 12 random nucleotides tagged each cDNA molecule. All samples yielded 2.5 million or more CDR3-containing paired-end reads. TCRdb fed the 5' RACE reads into MiXCR, producing one record per CDR3 protein. This sample carries about a million distinct CDR3 sequences, less than 45% of them seen once, and the ten largest clones take about 12%. The TCR comes from a man between 18 and 35 years old in good health. The sequenced sample was blood.

CDR3 loop: CASSPQGTCGYTF. In DNA form, the CDR3 reads TGTGCCAGCAGTCCGCAGGGAACCTGTGGCTACACCTTC. This rearrangement joins TRBV6-1 to TRBJ1-2, with D possibly being TRBD1 (5 bases). Trimming took off 5 bases at V and 7 bases at J, with 14 bases between the two ends. The CDR3 covers 13 residues. Germline values: CDR1 MNHNS, CDR2 SASEGT.